The 13 T cell receptor beta chains in this list originate from one sample, sequenced in a study of T cell changes during pregnancy in multiple sclerosis. Measured with immunoSEQ multiplex PCR; TCRdb has only the in-frame clones, and not every one. Among 58,000 or so clones listed, approximately 90% were seen once. The sequenced sample was peripheral blood, obtained in the first trimester of pregnancy. All receptors derive from a female donor with multiple sclerosis, enrolled in a pregnancy study.

Notes on this clone: Its ends do not fully match the called genes, so a read error is possible. The rearrangement uses TRBV7-7 and TRBJ2-1; 11 bases align to TRBD2. The germline gives CDR1 SSHAT, CDR2 FNYEAQ (reference sequence). The CDR3 consists of 17 residues. CDR3 residues: CASSLGGTSGPYNEQFF. The CDR3 nucleotides read TGTGCTAGCAGCTTAGGCGGGACTAGCGGACCCTACAATGAGCAGTTCTTC.

In DNA, the CDR3 is TGTGCCAGCAGCGAGGGACTAGCGGGAGGGAATGAGCAGTTCTTC. Translation: CASSEGLAGGNEQFF. The genes are TRBV7-2 and TRBJ2-1; 16 bases are shared with TRBD2. Trimming took 5 bases from V and 7 from J; bases not matched to a gene: 2. CDR3 length equals 15 residues. CDR1 and CDR2 from the germline V gene are SGHTA and FQGNSA.

The chain links TRBV9 to TRBJ2-7; no firm D call. Per germline, CDR1 SGDLS and CDR2 YYNGEE. The ends were cut back, 3 bases at V and 3 bases at J, with 4 bases in the middle. The CDR3 contains 11 residues. In DNA, the CDR3 is TGTGCCAGCAGCGGAGACTACGAGCAGTACTTC. Amino acids: CASSGDYEQYF.

The J gene is TRBJ1-2, the V gene TRBV10-3; D is ambiguous. The CDR3 contains 12 residues. Trimming stripped 4 bases from V and 8 bases from J, with 11 bases between. Germline V gene sequence: CDR1 ENHRY, CDR2 SYGVKD. This CDR3 is CAISGLVRGYTF. The CDR3 region has the DNA TGTGCCATCAGTGGACTGGTCCGGGGCTACACCTTC.

The chain has TRBV10-3 and TRBJ2-3, with D unresolved. Germline CDR1 ENHRY, CDR2 SYGVKD. V was trimmed by 2 bases and J by 0 bases, leaving 6 bases between them. The length of the CDR3 is 14 residues. This CDR3 is CAISEPPSTDTQYF. The CDR3 DNA is TGTGCCATCAGTGAGCCCCCGAGCACAGATACGCAGTATTTT.

Here the CDR3 reads CASSPSSYEQYF. CDR3 nucleotides: TGCGCCAGCAGCCCATCGAGCTACGAGCAGTACTTC. The V call is TRBV5-1, the J call TRBJ2-7, with D unresolved. The CDR3 extends over 12 amino acids. The V gene lost 4 bases and the J gene lost 3 bases, with 8 bases spanning the gap. The germline V gene encodes CDR1 SGHRS and CDR2 YFSETQ.

J is TRBJ2-7 and V is TRBV11-3, with D maybe TRBD1 (6 bases). This CDR3 comprises 16 residues. The V gene lost 3 bases and the J gene lost 2 bases, with 17 bases spanning the gap. Germline-derived CDR1 and CDR2 are SGHNT and YENEEA. The CDR3 region has the DNA TGTGCCAGCAGCTTGACCTTGAACAGGGTCCCCTACGAGCAGTACTTC. It specifies CASSLTLNRVPYEQYF.

The rearrangement joins TRBV5-1 to TRBJ1-4, with no clear D. V was pared by 0 bases and J by 7 bases, with 7 bases between. The CDR3 is 13 residues long. Germline assignment: CDR1 SGHRS and CDR2 YFSETQ. CDR3 loop: CASSLGLAEKLFF. CDR3 coding DNA: TGCGCCAGCAGCTTGGGGCTAGCTGAAAAACTGTTTTTT.

V and J are TRBV4-1 and TRBJ1-1, with 12 bases that match TRBD1. CDR3 length equals 14 residues. V lost 7 bases and J lost 11; bases outside the gene matches: 11. From germline, CDR1 is MGHRA and CDR2 YSYEKL. Here the CDR3 reads CASTLGQGAAWAFF. In DNA form, the CDR3 reads TGCGCCAGCACCTTGGGACAGGGGGCTGCTTGGGCTTTCTTT.

The chain is built from TRBV6-6 and TRBJ1-1; D is uncertain. CDR1 is MNHNY and CDR2 is SVGAGI in the germline V gene (reference sequence). The CDR3 has 16 amino acids. V lost 0 bases, J lost 4 bases, and 15 bases lay in between. CDR3 sequence reads: CASSYSRVPSPTEAFF. CDR3 in DNA: TGTGCCAGCAGTTACTCGAGGGTACCTTCTCCCACTGAAGCTTTCTTT.

The chain uses TRBV9 and TRBJ2-1; 8 bases are shared with TRBD1. This CDR3 contains 15 residues. Trimming at V came to 4 bases and at J to 0 bases, leaving 3 bases not matched to a gene. Germline V gene data show CDR1 as SGDLS and CDR2 as YYNGEE. Here the CDR3 DNA reads TGTGCCAGCAGCCTCACAGGGGGCTCCTACAATGAGCAGTTCTTC. It encodes CASSLTGGSYNEQFF.

Only one count was recorded for this clone. The CDR3 is CASSSAQGMNTEAFF. CDR3 nucleotide sequence: TGCGCCAGCAGCTCGGCACAGGGGATGAACACTGAAGCTTTCTTT. J is TRBJ1-1 and V is TRBV5-1, with 7 bases lining up with TRBD1. V shed 3 bases and J 0 bases; nucleotides not matched to a gene: 5. Germline-derived CDR1 and CDR2 are SGHRS and YFSETQ. The CDR3 covers 15 residues.

Turning to this clone: This sample includes further DNA sequences coding for the same CDR3. The rearrangement links TRBV19 to TRBJ1-4; D is possibly TRBD1 (5 bases). The CDR3 runs to 14 residues. The V end lost 3 bases, the J end lost 3 bases, and 8 bases lay between the germline ends. CDR1 is LNHDA and CDR2 is SQIVND in the germline V gene (reference sequence). The CDR3 spells CASSIGGSNEKLFF. In DNA, the CDR3 is TGTGCCAGTAGTATTGGGGGGTCTAATGAAAAACTGTTTTTT.